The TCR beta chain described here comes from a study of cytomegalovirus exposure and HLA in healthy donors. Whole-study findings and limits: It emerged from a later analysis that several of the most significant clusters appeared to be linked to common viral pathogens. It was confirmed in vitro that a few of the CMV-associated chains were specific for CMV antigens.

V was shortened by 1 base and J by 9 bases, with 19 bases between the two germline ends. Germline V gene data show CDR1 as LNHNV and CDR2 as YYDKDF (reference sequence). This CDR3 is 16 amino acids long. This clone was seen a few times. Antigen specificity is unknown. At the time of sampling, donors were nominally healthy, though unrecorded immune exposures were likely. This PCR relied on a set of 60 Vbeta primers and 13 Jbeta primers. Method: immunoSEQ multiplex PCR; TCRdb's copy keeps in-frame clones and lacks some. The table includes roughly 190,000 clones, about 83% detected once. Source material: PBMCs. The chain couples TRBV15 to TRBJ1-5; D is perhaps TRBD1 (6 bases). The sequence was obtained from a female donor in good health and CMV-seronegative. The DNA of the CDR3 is TGTGCCACCAGCAGAGTTTCGGGCAGGGGTCCCGGGCCCCAGCATTTT. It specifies CATSRVSGRGPGPQHF.